The TCR beta chain under discussion was sequenced for a study of T-cell memory formation after mild COVID-19. There are many counts of this clonotype. Its antigen is unidentified. Whole-study findings and limits: CD4+ contracting clones were mainly CM and EM; CD8+ ones, EMRA. Clones that shrank (day 15 to 85) were balanced CD4/CD8, whereas later expanders leaned CD4+. Certain responding clones were present in pre-infection memory, suggesting participation of cross-reactive memory.

TCR alpha and TCR beta cDNA libraries carrying sample barcodes and UMIs came from 5'RACE with constant-segment primers. TCRdb independently ran MiXCR on the 5' RACE reads; one entry per CDR3 protein. The profile shows 470,000 or so distinct CDR3 sequences, roughly 18% of them singletons. Trimming left V 1 base short and J 8 bases short, with 5 bases between. Germline values: CDR1 SGHRS, CDR2 YFSETQ. CDR3 length: 11 residues. The genes are TRBV5-1 and TRBJ2-3, with D tentatively TRBD1 (5 bases). The sample consisted of PBMCs or a T cell subset sorted from them (not recorded which). The receptor's source is a man between 18 and 35 years old who had mild COVID-19 (a few samples of this study predate the infection). Cell type and time point are not known. DNA of the CDR3: TGCGCCAGCAGCTTGCAGGGTACGCAGTATTTT. Translated: CASSLQGTQYF.